What follows are 21 T cell receptor beta chains derived from one specimen sequenced in a study of shared clonotypes between healthy human individuals (dated by TCRdb to 2020 to 2021). The library relied on the immunoSEQ multiplex PCR assay. Held by TCRdb, this immuneACCESS table contains in-frame sequences only and omits some clones. Under half of the omission traces to an unresolved V gene where checked; the cause of the rest is unknown. This sample is represented by 2 million to 2.5 million clones; 80% to 95% of them were singletons. 0.37% of the sample is held by the ten biggest clonotypes. The sample was naive CD4+ T cells from PBMCs. The sample's cell subset or site label, decoded: CD45RA+ positively selected. The receptors come from a man aged 18 to 29 in good health. Some clones in this sample may be carry-over from other donors' samples.

The chain employs TRBV19 and TRBJ1-2; D not resolved. The CDR3 extends over 14 amino acids. The V gene's germline CDR1 is LNHDA and CDR2 SQIVND (reference sequence). Trimming cost V 1 base and J 10 bases, with 16 bases left between them. CDR3 in amino acids: CASSIGRAKDDYTF. CDR3 in DNA: TGTGCCAGTAGTATAGGCCGAGCCAAGGACGACTACACCTTC.

The rearrangement links TRBV9 to TRBJ2-5; possibly TRBD1 for D (6 bases). V was cut by 0 bases and J by 2 bases, with 11 bases left in between. There are 15 residues in the CDR3. Germline assignment: CDR1 SGDLS and CDR2 YYNGEE. CDR3 nucleotides: TGTGCCAGCAGCGTAGGGACAGCCGATCAAGAGACCCAGTACTTC. Residues: CASSVGTADQETQYF.

This chain connects TRBV10-3 to TRBJ2-2; 12 bases match TRBD2. There are 16 residues in the CDR3. The germline V gene has CDR1 ENHRY and CDR2 SYGVKD. V lost 3 bases and J lost 7; bases outside the gene matches: 6. The CDR3 sequence: CAISERLAGAGGELFF. The CDR3 coding sequence is TGTGCCATCAGTGAAAGACTAGCGGGAGCGGGCGGGGAGCTGTTTTTT.

The chain combines TRBV7-9 with TRBJ2-3; 7 bases agree with TRBD1. V shed 5 bases and J 5 bases; nucleotides not matched to a gene: 16. The CDR3 is 17 amino acids. Germline CDR1 SEHNR, CDR2 FQNEAQ (reference sequence). In DNA form, the CDR3 reads TGTGCCAGCAGCGGATCGATTAAGGGGGCGATCGGAGATACGCAGTATTTT. Residues: CASSGSIKGAIGDTQYF.

The rearrangement uses TRBV28 and TRBJ2-7; D may be TRBD2 (6 bases). The V end was cut by 2 bases, the J end by 2 bases, with 10 bases between. This CDR3 region has 14 residues. Germline-derived CDR1 and CDR2 are MDHEN and SYDVKM. For the CDR3, the DNA is TGTGCCAGCAGTTTAGGGGGAGGTCCCTACGAGCAGTACTTC. Translating gives CASSLGGGPYEQYF.

This clone was recorded only once. V usage is TRBV10-3 and J usage is TRBJ2-1, with D perhaps matching TRBD2 (5 bases). In germline, CDR1 is ENHRY, CDR2 SYGVKD. The length of the CDR3 is 16 residues. V was pared by 1 base and J by 0 bases, with 10 bases between. Written as DNA, the CDR3 is TGTGCCATCAGTGAGTGGGGTGGGAGCTCCTACAATGAGCAGTTCTTC. Its protein is CAISEWGGSSYNEQFF.

This chain links TRBV5-4 with TRBJ2-2, with D possibly matching TRBD1 (6 bases). The CDR3 spans 15 residues. Per the germline V gene, CDR1 is SGHNT and CDR2 is YYREEE (reference sequence). V was cut by 3 bases and J by 5 bases, with 14 bases left in between. The CDR3 loop reads CASSSWTVGTGELFF. Written as DNA, the CDR3 is TGTGCCAGCAGCTCCTGGACAGTGGGGACCGGGGAGCTGTTTTTT.

The V call is TRBV30, the J call TRBJ1-4, with D unresolved. Germline CDR1 and CDR2: GTSNPN and SVGIG (reference sequence). This CDR3 is built from 14 residues. Trimming stripped 0 bases from V and 7 bases from J, with 12 bases between. The CDR3 nucleotides read TGTGCCTGGAGTGTAAGGTGGCTAGGTGAAAAACTGTTTTTT. Encoded protein: CAWSVRWLGEKLFF.

The rearrangement joins TRBV5-1 to TRBJ1-1; D gene unclear. The CDR3 spans 15 residues. V was clipped by 0 bases and J by 6 bases, with 15 bases between them. Germline V CDR1 and CDR2: SGHRS, YFSETQ. The CDR3 protein is CASSLGAMPSSEAFF. The CDR3 region has the DNA TGCGCCAGCAGCTTGGGGGCCATGCCCTCGTCTGAAGCTTTCTTT.

The chain is built from TRBV6-1 and TRBJ2-7; unclear D gene. With 6 bases removed from V and 0 bases from J, the gap between germline ends came to 6 bases. There are 12 residues in the CDR3. Germline values: CDR1 MNHNS, CDR2 SASEGT. The CDR3 DNA sequence: TGTGCCAGCAGGATAAGCTCCTACGAGCAGTACTTC. Residues: CASRISSYEQYF.

The V gene is TRBV5-1, the J gene TRBJ2-1, with D unresolved. Trimming removed 1 base at V and 10 bases at J, with 12 bases between. CDR3 length: 13 amino acids. Germline V gives CDR1 SGHRS, CDR2 YFSETQ. The CDR3 region has the DNA TGCGCCAGCAGCTTGACCCCGACGGAGGAGCAGTTCTTC. It encodes CASSLTPTEEQFF.

For the CDR3, the DNA is TGTGCCAGCCTACCAGTCGGGGGCCAAGCGAACACTGAAGCTTTCTTT. It yields the protein CASLPVGGQANTEAFF. This chain links TRBV28 with TRBJ1-1, with a possible D match to TRBD1 (6 bases). Per germline, CDR1 MDHEN and CDR2 SYDVKM. This CDR3 spans 16 amino acids. V was pared by 8 bases and J by 1 base, with 20 bases between.

CDR3 sequence reads: CASSEATTGNTIYF. In nucleotides, the CDR3 is TGTGCCAGCAGTGAAGCTACAACTGGAAACACCATATATTTT. The V gene is TRBV2, the J gene TRBJ1-3; no clear D. The CDR3 has 14 residues. V was shortened by 0 bases and J by 2 bases, with 5 bases between the two germline ends. CDR1 SNHLY and CDR2 FYNNEI come from the germline V gene.

The chain uses TRBV9 and TRBJ2-1; 8 positions match TRBD2. This CDR3 comprises 13 residues. The germline CDR1 and CDR2 sequences are SGDLS and YYNGEE. The junction had 2 bases not matched to a gene; V was cut back by 1 base and J by 8 bases. CDR3 nucleotides: TGTGCCAGCAGCGTAAGCGGGAGCGATGAGCAGTTCTTC. Its protein product is CASSVSGSDEQFF.

The chain uses TRBV5-8 and TRBJ1-5; 7 nucleotides match TRBD1. This CDR3 region has 13 residues. CDR1 SGHTS and CDR2 YDEGEE come from the germline V gene. The junction had 2 bases not matched to a gene; V was cut back by 4 bases and J by 4 bases. In DNA, the CDR3 is TGTGCCAGCAGCGGGGACAGAAATCAGCCCCAGCATTTT. It codes for CASSGDRNQPQHF.

This chain links TRBV11-2 with TRBJ2-3; TRBD2 matches 15 bases. The germline gives CDR1 SGHAT, CDR2 FQNNGV. The V and J ends lost 5 bases and 5 bases, in that order; junction bases with no gene match: 8. The CDR3 runs 17 residues. The CDR3 coding sequence is TGTGCCAGCAGCATCAGACAGGGACTAGCGGGAGGAGATACGCAGTATTTT. This gives the protein CASSIRQGLAGGDTQYF.

This chain connects TRBV5-1 to TRBJ2-3, with TRBD2 matching over 14 bases. With V trimmed by 4 bases and J by 2 bases, 15 bases remained unmatched. Germline loops: CDR1 SGHRS, CDR2 YFSETQ. The CDR3 is 20 residues long. The CDR3 loop is CASSLTPGLAGEGITDTQYF. In nucleotides, the CDR3 is TGCGCCAGCAGCCTCACTCCGGGACTAGCGGGAGAAGGGATCACAGATACGCAGTATTTT.

The genes are TRBV29-1 and TRBJ2-7; D perhaps matches TRBD1 (5 bases). Germline CDR1 and CDR2: SQVTM and ANQGSEA. This CDR3 is 13 amino acids long. The germline V and J ends were trimmed by 4 bases and 2 bases, with 12 bases remaining between them. The CDR3 protein is CSVGWGRTYEQYF. The CDR3 region has the DNA TGCAGCGTTGGTTGGGGCAGAACCTACGAGCAGTACTTC.

The V and J genes are TRBV9 and TRBJ2-3; 7 nucleotides align to TRBD2. The CDR3 is made up of 15 amino acids. CDR1 is SGDLS, CDR2 YYNGEE, per germline. The V segment lost 0 bases and the J segment 0 bases; nucleotides outside the gene matches: 1. This CDR3 reads CASSVGEGSTDTQYF. In DNA form, the CDR3 reads TGTGCCAGCAGCGTAGGGGAGGGTAGCACAGATACGCAGTATTTT.

This rearrangement joins TRBV7-2 to TRBJ1-2; no clear D. The CDR3 runs 14 residues. The germline V gene encodes CDR1 SGHTA and CDR2 FQGNSA. Deletions cut 5 bases from V and 3 bases from J, with 13 bases between. The DNA of the CDR3 is TGTGCCAGCAGCCAGCGGATCTTCGACTATGGCTACACCTTC. Translating gives CASSQRIFDYGYTF.

This chain connects TRBV28 to TRBJ1-4, with TRBD1 identical over 8 bases. V shed 6 bases, J shed 8 bases, and the junction held 8 bases outside the gene matches. Germline V gene data show CDR1 as MDHEN and CDR2 as SYDVKM. The CDR3 contains 14 residues. CDR3 region: CASSLDREREKLFF. The CDR3 DNA reads as TGTGCCAGCAGCCTGGACAGGGAGAGAGAAAAACTGTTTTTT.